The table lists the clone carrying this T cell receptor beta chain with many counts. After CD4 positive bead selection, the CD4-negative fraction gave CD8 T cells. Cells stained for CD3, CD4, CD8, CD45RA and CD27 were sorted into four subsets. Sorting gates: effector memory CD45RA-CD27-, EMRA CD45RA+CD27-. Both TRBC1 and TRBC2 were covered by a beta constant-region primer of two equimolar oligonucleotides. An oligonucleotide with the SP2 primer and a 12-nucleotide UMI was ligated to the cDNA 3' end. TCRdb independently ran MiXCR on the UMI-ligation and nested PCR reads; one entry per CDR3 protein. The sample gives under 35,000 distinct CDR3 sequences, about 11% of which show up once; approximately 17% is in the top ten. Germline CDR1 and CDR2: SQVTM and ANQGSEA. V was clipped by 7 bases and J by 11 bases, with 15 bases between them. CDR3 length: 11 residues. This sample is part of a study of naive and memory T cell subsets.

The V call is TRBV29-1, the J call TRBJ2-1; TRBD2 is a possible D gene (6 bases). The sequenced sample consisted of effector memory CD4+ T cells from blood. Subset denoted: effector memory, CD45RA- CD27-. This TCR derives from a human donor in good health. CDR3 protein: CSAMNAGQQFF. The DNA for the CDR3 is TGCAGCGCCATGAATGCGGGACAGCAGTTCTTC.